This T cell receptor (beta chain) is from a study of beta chain features in type 1 diabetes. With V trimmed by 5 bases and J by 0 bases, 4 bases remained unmatched. The CDR3 length is 17 residues. Germline CDR1 and CDR2: SGHRS and YFSETQ. Regarding the study as a whole: The influence of HLA type on TCRB rearrangement stayed undetermined. Significant though moderate, a shortening of TCRB CDR3s appeared in all four CD4+ subsets of Type 1 diabetes patients.

Notes on this clone: As yet, its antigen is unknown.

TCRB transcripts that were expressed got sequenced, as all of the isolated RNA had been reverse transcribed. The read count averaged approximately 3.3 million across naive, central memory and regulatory T cell samples. Sequencing was performed with immunoSEQ multiplex PCR; in TCRdb, only in-frame clones are kept and a portion is missing. Of around 260,000 clones in the sample, approximately 24% were seen once. Sorting of CD4+ naive, central memory, regulatory and stem cell-like memory cells was performed via CD45RO/CCR7/CD25/CD127/CD95/CD27. The TCR was taken from a woman aged 25 to 45 with type 1 diabetes. The sequencing input was naive CD4+ T cells from blood. The J gene is TRBJ2-6, the V gene TRBV5-1; 11 bases are shared with TRBD2. The CDR3 bases are TGCGCCAGCAGTACCGGGACTAGCGGCTCTGGGGCCAACGTCCTGACTTTC. This codes for CASSTGTSGSGANVLTF.